This T cell receptor (beta chain) was sequenced during a study of blood T cells in healthy people across ages. About this clonotype: As yet, its antigen is unknown.

Primers used in a second PCR of about 6 to 11 cycles were a sample-barcoded 5' primer and a J-beta primer mix. A single record per CDR3 protein comes from TCRdb applying MiXCR to the 5' RACE reads. The sample lists about 1.4 million distinct CDR3 sequences, roughly 64% seen once, with approximately 7% in the top ten. PBMCs numbering at least 6 million were isolated per sample. Extraction of total RNA produced a minimum of 5 micrograms from each sample. Study-wide findings and caveats: Age advanced and TCR beta diversity per million T cells fell, roughly linearly.

The sample comprised blood. The receptor's source is a man aged 18 to 30 in good health.

CDR3 in amino acids: CASSLEGGMTEAFF. CDR3 DNA: TGTGCCAGCAGCTTAGAAGGGGGGATGACTGAAGCTTTCTTT. The rearrangement uses TRBV7-2 and TRBJ1-1, with D perhaps TRBD1 (6 bases). This CDR3 comprises 14 residues. V shed 1 base and J shed 5 bases, with 11 bases lying between them. Germline CDR1 and CDR2: SGHTA and FQGNSA.